A selection of T cell receptor beta chains follows, all from one sample in a study of cytomegalovirus exposure and HLA in healthy donors. Data came from immunoSEQ multiplex PCR; TCRdb stores just in-frame clones and leaves some out. This sample carries around 68,000 clones, around 72% of them seen once, and the ten largest clones take around 7.3%. Sequencing used PBMCs. The receptors were sampled from a woman aged 25-40 years in good health and CMV-seropositive. Both conserved end residues are part of each CDR3.

j_gene: TRBJ2-5
v_gene: TRBV6-5
CDR3aa: CASSYSAGSLETQYF

j_gene: TRBJ1-1
v_gene: TRBV7-2
CDR3aa: CASSSPTGRENTEAFF

j_gene: TRBJ2-7
v_gene: TRBV4-1
CDR3aa: CASSHRTGYEQYF

j_gene: TRBJ2-2
v_gene: TRBV25-1
CDR3aa: CASSLRLAGGPRTGELFF

j_gene: TRBJ2-5
v_gene: TRBV27
CDR3aa: CASSLSVGGETQYF

j_gene: TRBJ1-2
v_gene: TRBV5-6
CDR3aa: CASSISGAYYGYTF

j_gene: TRBJ2-4
v_gene: TRBV4-3
CDR3aa: CASSQDLVKNIQYF

j_gene: TRBJ2-7
v_gene: TRBV9
CDR3aa: CASSEGTAGSYEQYF

j_gene: TRBJ2-5
v_gene: TRBV7-2
CDR3aa: CASSRRGDGQETQYF

j_gene: TRBJ2-3
v_gene: TRBV15
CDR3aa: CATSRGGLSDTQYF

j_gene: TRBJ2-2
v_gene: TRBV6-1
CDR3aa: CASRDRGQAGELFF

j_gene: TRBJ1-2
v_gene: TRBV7-9
CDR3aa: CASSHGRGLYGYTF

j_gene: TRBJ2-7
v_gene: TRBV15
CDR3aa: CATSTDPGGHEQYF

j_gene: TRBJ2-7
v_gene: TRBV5-4
CDR3aa: CASSLGTGGVYEQYF

j_gene: TRBJ2-7
v_gene: TRBV2
CDR3aa: CASSRDLTYEQYF

j_gene: TRBJ1-1
v_gene: TRBV14
CDR3aa: CASSPQGRNTEAFF

j_gene: TRBJ2-1
v_gene: TRBV6-5
CDR3aa: CASRIAGEGYEQFF

j_gene: TRBJ1-6
v_gene: TRBV28
CDR3aa: CASSLSDSSPLHF

j_gene: TRBJ1-2
v_gene: TRBV10-2
CDR3aa: CASSEWGTGEIYGYTF

j_gene: TRBJ1-2
v_gene: TRBV7-9
CDR3aa: CASSPYAATGIYGYTF

j_gene: TRBJ2-7
v_gene: TRBV9
CDR3aa: CASSPRGTGVYEQYF

j_gene: TRBJ2-1
v_gene: TRBV5-1
CDR3aa: CASSRASGGAHNEQFF

j_gene: TRBJ1-1
v_gene: TRBV28
CDR3aa: CASSPTGDKKTEAFF

j_gene: TRBJ2-1
v_gene: TRBV9
CDR3aa: CASNPGLAPRGQFF

j_gene: NA
v_gene: TRBV15
CDR3aa: CATRTSGGYEQYF

j_gene: TRBJ1-5
v_gene: TRBV28
CDR3aa: CASSLGRRGYQPQHF

j_gene: TRBJ2-5
v_gene: TRBV29-1
CDR3aa: CSATGGFQETQYF

j_gene: TRBJ2-7
v_gene: TRBV5-1
CDR3aa: CASSLEESEQYF

j_gene: TRBJ1-2
v_gene: TRBV29-1
CDR3aa: CSVWDIYGYTF

j_gene: TRBJ1-1
v_gene: TRBV28
CDR3aa: CASSFLTEAFF

j_gene: TRBJ2-7
v_gene: TRBV27
CDR3aa: CASSFLGGGPYEQYF

j_gene: TRBJ2-1
v_gene: TRBV6-1
CDR3aa: CASSVWGTWYNEQFF

j_gene: TRBJ2-3
v_gene: TRBV25-1
CDR3aa: CASSSTDTQYF

j_gene: TRBJ2-3
v_gene: TRBV1
CDR3aa: CTSSQDTNRQREETDTQYF

j_gene: TRBJ1-1
v_gene: TRBV30
CDR3aa: CAWTGDTEAFF

j_gene: TRBJ2-7
v_gene: TRBV7-2
CDR3aa: CASSSRTGSSYEQYF

j_gene: TRBJ1-6
v_gene: TRBV7-8
CDR3aa: CASSSTGQNSPLHF

j_gene: TRBJ2-7
v_gene: TRBV7-9
CDR3aa: CASSPRPSGSYEQYF

j_gene: TRBJ2-1
v_gene: TRBV19
CDR3aa: CASSIGEPGLAGDNEQFF

j_gene: TRBJ1-1
v_gene: TRBV27
CDR3aa: CASSILQGAPEAFF

j_gene: TRBJ2-1
v_gene: TRBV4-2
CDR3aa: CASSQLTGSYNEQFF

j_gene: TRBJ2-1
v_gene: TRBV7-3
CDR3aa: CASSSRTDYNEQFF

j_gene: TRBJ1-3
v_gene: TRBV2
CDR3aa: CASSNWIGVSGNTIYF

j_gene: TRBJ2-1
v_gene: TRBV5-1
CDR3aa: CASSNQKAAYNEQFF

j_gene: TRBJ2-1
v_gene: TRBV9
CDR3aa: CASSVLASSYNEQFF

j_gene: TRBJ1-2
v_gene: TRBV6-6
CDR3aa: CASTTGGYYGYTF